This T cell receptor beta chain is drawn from a study of Graves' ophthalmopathy and Graves' hyperthyroidism. Trimming removed 3 bases from V and 4 bases from J, with 12 bases in between. CDR3 size: 13 residues. CDR1 is DFQATT and CDR2 is SNEGSKA in the germline V gene (reference sequence). At least ten counts were recorded for this clonotype. The TCR beta CDR3 regions underwent amplification from RNA transcripts. HTBI-primed RT-PCR formed the first round, and a multiplex PCR formed the second. TCRdb redid the calling of the multiplex PCR reads with MiXCR, one entry per CDR3 protein. The table records 580,000 or so distinct CDR3 sequences, under 45% of them present only once.

The chain combines TRBV20-1 with TRBJ2-5; possibly TRBD2 for D (6 bases). The specimen sequenced was peripheral blood or thyroid tissue (not recorded which). This TCR derives from an adult man with Graves' hyperthyroidism. This CDR3 reads CSASRRGRETQYF. The CDR3 coding sequence is TGCAGTGCTAGCCGACGGGGGAGAGAGACCCAGTACTTC.